This T cell receptor (beta chain) was observed in a study of CD8+ T cells in alopecia areata. The study, taken as a whole, reports: Under tofacitinib, numerous expanded lesional clonotypes remained detectable in scalp and blood. Among patients, TCR sharing was less clear than in mice, a difference possibly due in part to HLA diversity in the patient population. Affected scalp, especially in alopecia totalis/universalis, had a higher clonality than normal scalp did.

Reverse transcription of extracted RNA yielded cDNA, which provided the sequencing template. Produced via immunoSEQ multiplex PCR; TCRdb's table is partial and in-frame only. There are 200,000 to 250,000 clones in the sample; under 40% occur only once, and just under 0.5% lies in the top ten. The CDR3 loop spans 14 amino acids. In germline, CDR1 is SNHLY, CDR2 FYNNEI. Trimming pared 3 bases from V and 1 base from J, leaving 9 bases between. Specified treatment: oral pan-JAK inhibitor, 5-10 mg twice daily. The investigators collected lesional scalp punch biopsies and peripheral blood from alopecia areata patients. A word on this clone: Antigen unknown.

The starting material was CD4+ T cells sorted from blood, obtained between weeks 30 and 35, from a patient treated with tofacitinib. The rearrangement joins TRBV2 to TRBJ1-2; the D gene is possibly TRBD1 (6 bases). The source is a human donor with alopecia areata. The CDR3 reads CASSEDRFNYGYTF. CDR3 coding DNA: TGTGCCAGCAGTGAGGACAGATTTAACTATGGCTACACCTTC. The whole variable domain, filled in from reference TRBV2 and TRBJ1-2, reads EPEVTQTPSHQVTQMGQEVILRCVPISNHLYFYWYRQILGQKVEFLVSFYNNEISEKSEIFDDQFSVERPDGSNFTLKIRSTKLEDSAMYFCASSEDRFNYGYTFGSGTRLTVV.